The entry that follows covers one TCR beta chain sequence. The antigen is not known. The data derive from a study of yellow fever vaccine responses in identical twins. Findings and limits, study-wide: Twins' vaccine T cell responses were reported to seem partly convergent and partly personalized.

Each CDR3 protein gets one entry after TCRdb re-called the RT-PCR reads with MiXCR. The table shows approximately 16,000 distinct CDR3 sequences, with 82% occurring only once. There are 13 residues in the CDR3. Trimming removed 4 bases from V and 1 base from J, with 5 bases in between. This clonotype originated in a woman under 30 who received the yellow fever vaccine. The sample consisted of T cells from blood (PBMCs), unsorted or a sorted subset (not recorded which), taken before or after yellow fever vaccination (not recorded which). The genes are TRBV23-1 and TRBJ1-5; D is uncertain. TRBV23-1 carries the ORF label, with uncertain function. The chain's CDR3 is CASSPGSNQPQHF. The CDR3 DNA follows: TGCGCCAGCAGTCCGGGAAGCAATCAGCCCCAGCATTTT.